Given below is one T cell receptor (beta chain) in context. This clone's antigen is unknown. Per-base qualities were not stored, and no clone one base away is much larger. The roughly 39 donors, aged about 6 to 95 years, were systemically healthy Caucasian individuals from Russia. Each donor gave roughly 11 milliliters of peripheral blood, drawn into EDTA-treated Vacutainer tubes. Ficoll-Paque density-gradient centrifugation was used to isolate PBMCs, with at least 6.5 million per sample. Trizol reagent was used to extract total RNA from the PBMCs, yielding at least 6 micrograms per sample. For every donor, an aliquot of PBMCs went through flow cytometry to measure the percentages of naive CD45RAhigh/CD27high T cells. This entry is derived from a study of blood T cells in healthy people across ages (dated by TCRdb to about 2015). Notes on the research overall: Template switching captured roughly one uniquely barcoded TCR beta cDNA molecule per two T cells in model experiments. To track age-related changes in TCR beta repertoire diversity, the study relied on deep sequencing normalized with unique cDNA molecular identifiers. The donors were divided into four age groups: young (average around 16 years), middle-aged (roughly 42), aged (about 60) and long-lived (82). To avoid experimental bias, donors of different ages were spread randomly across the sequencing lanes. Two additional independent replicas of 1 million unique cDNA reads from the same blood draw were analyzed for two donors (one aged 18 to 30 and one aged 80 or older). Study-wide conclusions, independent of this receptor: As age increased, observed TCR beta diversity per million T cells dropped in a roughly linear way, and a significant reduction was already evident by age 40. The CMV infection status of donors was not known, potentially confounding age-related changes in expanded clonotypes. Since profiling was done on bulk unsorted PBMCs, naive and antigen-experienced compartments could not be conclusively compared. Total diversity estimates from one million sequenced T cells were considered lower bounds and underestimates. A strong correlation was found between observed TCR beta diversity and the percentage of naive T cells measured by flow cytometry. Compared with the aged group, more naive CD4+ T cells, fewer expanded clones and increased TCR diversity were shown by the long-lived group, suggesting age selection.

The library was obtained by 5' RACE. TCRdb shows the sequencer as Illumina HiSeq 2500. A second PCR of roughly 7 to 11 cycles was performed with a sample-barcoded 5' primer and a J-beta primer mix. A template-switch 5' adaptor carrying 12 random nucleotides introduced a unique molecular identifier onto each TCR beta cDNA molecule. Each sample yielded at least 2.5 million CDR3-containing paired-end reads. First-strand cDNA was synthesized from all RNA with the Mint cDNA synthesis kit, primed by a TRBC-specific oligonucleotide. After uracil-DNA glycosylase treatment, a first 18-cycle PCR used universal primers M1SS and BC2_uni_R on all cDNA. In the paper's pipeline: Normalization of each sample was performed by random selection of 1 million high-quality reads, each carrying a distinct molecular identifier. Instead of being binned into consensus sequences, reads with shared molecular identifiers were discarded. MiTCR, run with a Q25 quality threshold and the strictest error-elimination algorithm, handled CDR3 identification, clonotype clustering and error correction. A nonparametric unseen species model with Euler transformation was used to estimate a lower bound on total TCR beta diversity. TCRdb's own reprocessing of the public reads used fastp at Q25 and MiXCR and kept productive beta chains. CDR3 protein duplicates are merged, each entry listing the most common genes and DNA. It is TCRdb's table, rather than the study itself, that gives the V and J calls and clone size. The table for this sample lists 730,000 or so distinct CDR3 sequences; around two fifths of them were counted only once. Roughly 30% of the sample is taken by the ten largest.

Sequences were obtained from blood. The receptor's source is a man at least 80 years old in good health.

The CDR3 region has the sequence CASSYGTGENIQYF. The DNA sequence is TGTGCCAGCAGTTACGGGACAGGAGAAAACATTCAGTACTTC. The rearranged segments are TRBV6-6 and TRBJ2-4; 8 bases in the junction line up with TRBD1. Trimming accounts for 2 bases at V and 5 bases at J, while the number of junction bases matched to no gene is 2. For CDR1 and CDR2, the germline V gene (reference sequence) lists MNHNY and SVGAGI. From the cysteine up to the phenylalanine, the CDR3 has a length of 14 residues. Only the CDR3 DNA is retained, 42 bases long and in frame from the first base.